This TCR beta chain originates from a study of T cells in Graves' hyperthyroidism and ophthalmopathy. Exclusions: uncontrolled infection, other autoimmune disease, pregnancy, lactation. Blood was drawn at first hyperthyroidism diagnosis, before any ophthalmopathy symptoms. Amplification of TCR beta CDR3 regions was performed using RNA transcripts as template. The TCR CDR3 first-round RT-PCR relied on the HTBI primer set. TCRdb reprocessed the multiplex PCR reads via MiXCR and lists one record per CDR3 protein. Of around 340,000 distinct CDR3 sequences in the sample, roughly 15% were seen once. Losses at the gene ends were 3 bases for V and 7 bases for J; bases not matched to a gene: 11. Germline values: CDR1 LGHDT, CDR2 YNNKEL (reference sequence). The CDR3 contains 16 residues. This clonotype was picked up many times. Its antigen is undetermined. Study-wide points: Median prediction lead before ophthalmopathy onset was around 7 months with the model.

The sequence derives from a woman aged 25 to 39 with Graves' hyperthyroidism that later progressed to Graves' ophthalmopathy. Sequenced: blood. The gene calls are TRBV3-1 and TRBJ2-1; TRBD1 aligns across 8 bases. The CDR3 DNA reads TGTGCCAGCAGCCATAGGGACAGGTTCACTGGTAATGAGCAGTTCTTC. Protein product: CASSHRDRFTGNEQFF.